The 12 T cell receptor beta chains listed next were all sequenced from one sample in a study of vaccination and CD4 T cells after COVID-19. With the Oncomine TCR Beta short-read assay, DNA from cultured CD4+ T cells was sequenced. TCRdb re-analysed the PCR reads in MiXCR, keeping a single row per CDR3 protein. The sample yields thousands of distinct CDR3 sequences, 56% seen once. No antigen has been identified for these receptors. Treatment specified: approximately 11-day PBMC culture with coronavirus spike peptide pools or control peptides (ViraFEST assay). Sequenced: CD4+ T cells from blood, cultured in vitro. The receptors here all came from a human donor who had recovered from COVID-19.

This clonotype appeared a single time. This rearrangement joins TRBV6-1 to TRBJ1-5, with a possible D match to TRBD1 (6 bases). This CDR3 has 13 amino acids. Germline loops: CDR1 MNHNS, CDR2 SASEGT. V shed 5 bases and J shed 5 bases, with 10 bases lying between them. Here the CDR3 reads CASSRTADQPQHF. The CDR3 DNA follows: TGTGCCAGCAGTCGGACAGCAGATCAGCCCCAGCATTTT.

The rearrangement links TRBV5-6 to TRBJ2-2; D perhaps matches TRBD2 (6 bases). Germline V gives CDR1 SGHDT, CDR2 YYEEEE. CDR3 length: 15 residues. Trimming left V 4 bases short and J 1 base short, with 11 bases between. CDR3 nucleotide sequence: TGTGCCAGCAGCGGAGGGGCAGGGAACACCGGGGAGCTGTTTTTT. Amino acids: CASSGGAGNTGELFF. Full variable domain (missing parts from reference TRBV5-6 and TRBJ2-2): DAGVTQSPTHLIKTRGQQVTLRCSPKSGHDTVSWYQQALGQGPQFIFQYYEEEERQRGNFPDRFSGHQFPNYSSELNVNALLLGDSALYLCASSGGAGNTGELFFGEGSRLTVL.

J is TRBJ2-5 and V is TRBV5-4, with 15 bases fitting TRBD2. Trimming cost V 4 bases and J 4 bases; bases outside gene matches: 5. The CDR3 loop spans 16 amino acids. CDR1 SGHNT and CDR2 YYREEE come from the germline V gene (reference sequence). CDR3: CASSEGLAGGAETQYF. The CDR3 coding sequence is TGTGCCAGCAGCGAGGGACTAGCGGGAGGTGCAGAGACCCAGTACTTC. Complete variable domain (other parts from reference TRBV5-4 and TRBJ2-5): ETGVTQSPTHLIKTRGQQVTLRCSSQSGHNTVSWYQQALGQGPQFIFQYYREEENGRGNFPPRFSGLQFPNYSSELNVNALELDDSALYLCASSEGLAGGAETQYFGPGTRLLVL.

The genes are TRBV5-1 and TRBJ2-2, with 13 nucleotides matching TRBD2. Germline V gives CDR1 SGHRS, CDR2 YFSETQ. Trimming at V came to 3 bases and at J to 0 bases, leaving 2 bases not matched to a gene. The CDR3 extends over 17 amino acids. CDR3 DNA sequence: TGCGCCAGCAGCTGGACTAGCGGGAGTCCGAACACCGGGGAGCTGTTTTTT. Its translation: CASSWTSGSPNTGELFF.

In this sample, this clonotype turned up a few times. The gene calls are TRBV12-3 or TRBV12-4 and TRBJ2-7; D is ambiguous. Trimming removed 3 bases at V and 6 bases at J, with 9 bases between. This CDR3 is built from 12 residues. This CDR3 reads CASSFRSSEQYF. CDR3 bases: TGTGCCAGCAGTTTTCGTAGCAGCGAGCAGTACTTC.

The chain links TRBV20-1 to TRBJ1-1, with TRBD1 as a possible D gene (5 bases). Germline V gene data show CDR1 as DFQATT and CDR2 as SNEGSKA (reference sequence). The CDR3 has 14 amino acids. V lost 0 bases to trimming and J lost 4 bases, with 12 bases between them. The CDR3 DNA reads as TGCAGTGCTAGAGATCCAGGGACTAGCACTGAAGCTTTCTTT. This translates into CSARDPGTSTEAFF.

The chain joins TRBV12-3 or TRBV12-4 to TRBJ1-5, with 7 bases fitting TRBD1. V was clipped by 4 bases and J by 16 bases; unmatched bases: 13. The CDR3 contains 13 residues. CDR3 sequence (DNA): TGTGCCAGCAGTTCACCCCGGGACAGCCTTCGACATTTT. It translates to CASSSPRDSLRHF.

The chain is built from TRBV11-1 and TRBJ1-2, with 7 bases lining up with TRBD1. Germline assignment: CDR1 SGHAT and CDR2 FQDESV (reference sequence). The CDR3 has 14 residues. The ends lost 5 bases at V and 6 bases at J; junction bases unmatched: 9. The CDR3 sequence is CASSPWTGQDGYTF. As DNA, the CDR3 is TGTGCCAGCAGCCCATGGACAGGACAGGATGGCTACACCTTC.

The chain employs TRBV30 and TRBJ2-7; tentatively, D is TRBD2 (7 bases). This CDR3 has 16 amino acids. From germline, CDR1 is GTSNPN and CDR2 SVGIG (reference sequence). Between the trimmed V and J ends, which lost 0 bases and 0 bases, there was a span of 15 bases. The CDR3 region has the DNA TGTGCCTGGAGTGTACGGAGGGGGACTAACTCCTACGAGCAGTACTTC. As protein: CAWSVRRGTNSYEQYF.

The CDR3 here is CASSLTSGVETQYF. The CDR3, as DNA: TGTGCCAGCAGTCTAACTAGCGGGGTTGAGACCCAGTACTTC. The chain carries TRBV12-3 or TRBV12-4 and TRBJ2-5, with TRBD2 matching 10 bases. Losses at the gene ends were 5 bases for V and 5 bases for J; bases not matched to a gene: 5. The CDR3 is 14 amino acids.

This clonotype appeared a few times. The chain combines TRBV24-1 with TRBJ2-3; the D gene is possibly TRBD1 (6 bases). V was shortened by 4 bases and J by 4 bases, with 11 bases between the two germline ends. This CDR3 has 14 amino acids. Looked up from germline, CDR1 is KGHDR and CDR2 is SFDVKD. CDR3 residues: CATSDPTGPDTQYF. CDR3 sequence (DNA): TGTGCCACCAGTGACCCTACAGGGCCAGATACGCAGTATTTT.

This clonotype occurred a few times. This sequence joins TRBV20-1 and TRBJ1-1; perhaps TRBD1 as D (5 bases). Germline values: CDR1 DFQATT, CDR2 SNEGSKA (reference sequence). V lost 3 bases to trimming and J lost 3 bases, with 14 bases between them. There are 14 residues in the CDR3. CDR3 DNA: TGCAGTGCTAGGAAGATGACAGAAGACACTGAAGCTTTCTTT. This sequence encodes CSARKMTEDTEAFF.